Each of the 17 T cell receptor beta chains below was sequenced from the same sample in a study of T cell responses to AZD1222 COVID-19 vaccine. Profiled with immunoSEQ multiplex PCR; TCRdb holds only in-frame clones, not every one. Of more than 150,000 clones listed, over 80% are singletons. This sample comprised peripheral blood, obtained on day 0 of AZD1222 vaccination. These receptors all stem from an adult in good health.

The J gene is TRBJ1-4, the V gene TRBV9; no definite D call. Trimming cost V 0 bases and J 3 bases, with 12 bases left between them. This CDR3 has 16 amino acids. The germline CDR1 and CDR2 sequences are SGDLS and YYNGEE. The CDR3 reads CASSVGRVVANEKLFF. The CDR3 region has the DNA TGTGCCAGCAGCGTAGGAAGGGTCGTGGCTAATGAAAAACTGTTTTTT.

The chain employs TRBV11-3 and TRBJ2-1; no reliable D call. CDR1 SGHNT and CDR2 YENEEA come from the germline V gene. The CDR3 spans 13 residues. The V end lost 1 base, the J end lost 6 bases, and 7 bases lay between the germline ends. For the CDR3, the DNA is TGTGCCAGCAGCTTAGGGGCTGCCAATGAGCAGTTCTTC. Translated, it gives CASSLGAANEQFF.

J is TRBJ1-1 and V is TRBV12-3 or TRBV12-4; no reliable D call. The CDR3 loop spans 13 amino acids. V was shortened by 5 bases and J by 11 bases, with 18 bases between the two germline ends. The chain's CDR3 is CASSPDSYTGAFF. The DNA of the CDR3 is TGTGCCAGCAGTCCCGACTCCTACACTGGTGCTTTCTTT.

The rearrangement links TRBV2 to TRBJ1-6, with 7 bases lining up with TRBD1. Germline CDR1 SNHLY, CDR2 FYNNEI. The junction had 5 bases not matched to a gene; V was cut back by 6 bases and J by 0 bases. This CDR3 is built from 16 residues. The CDR3: CASRGQRSSYNSPLHF. The CDR3 nucleotides read TGTGCCAGCAGGGGACAGAGGAGCTCCTATAATTCACCCCTCCACTTT. Together with reference TRBV2 and TRBJ1-6, the CDR3 gives the full variable domain: EPEVTQTPSHQVTQMGQEVILRCVPISNHLYFYWYRQILGQKVEFLVSFYNNEISEKSEIFDDQFSVERPDGSNFTLKIRSTKLEDSAMYFCASRGQRSSYNSPLHFGNGTRLTVT.

The gene calls are TRBV18 and TRBJ1-1; no clear D. V lost 0 bases and J lost 5, with 13 bases in between. CDR1 KGHSH and CDR2 LQKENI come from the germline V gene. The CDR3 is made up of 15 amino acids. The CDR3 DNA sequence: TGTGCCAGCTCACCACCCCCACAAAAAGGGACTGAAGCTTTCTTT. It specifies CASSPPPQKGTEAFF.

V usage is TRBV2 and J usage is TRBJ1-5, with 7 bases lining up with TRBD1. CDR3 length: 15 amino acids. The trim removed 5 bases at V and 4 bases at J, leaving 8 bases unmatched. The V gene's germline CDR1 is SNHLY and CDR2 FYNNEI. The CDR3 bases are TGTGCCAGCAGTCGACAGGGCAAATTAAATCAGCCCCAGCATTTT. It codes for CASSRQGKLNQPQHF.

The genes are TRBV5-1 and TRBJ1-4, with no clear D. Trimming left V 0 bases short and J 5 bases short, with 8 bases between. This CDR3 region has 14 residues. Germline V lookup: CDR1 SGHRS, CDR2 YFSETQ. In DNA, the CDR3 is TGCGCCAGCAGCTTGGGGCAGAAAAATGAAAAACTGTTTTTT. Amino acid sequence: CASSLGQKNEKLFF.

This chain links TRBV19 with TRBJ2-5, with unresolved D. Per germline, CDR1 LNHDA and CDR2 SQIVND (reference sequence). The CDR3 contains 13 residues. Trimming removed 6 bases from V and 5 bases from J, with 13 bases in between. Written as DNA, the CDR3 is TGTGCCAGTAGCACCGTGGGGTCCGAGACCCAGTACTTC. It specifies CASSTVGSETQYF.

The rearrangement joins TRBV5-4 to TRBJ2-7; 14 bases agree with TRBD2. Germline V lookup: CDR1 SGHNT, CDR2 YYREEE (reference sequence). The CDR3 sequence is 15 residues long. The ends lost 3 bases at V and 6 bases at J; junction bases unmatched: 5. Written as DNA, the CDR3 is TGTGCCAGCAGCTCGGGACTAGCGGGAGTAGGCGAGCAGTACTTC. Protein: CASSSGLAGVGEQYF.

This chain connects TRBV7-8 to TRBJ2-1; D unresolved. Deletions cut 3 bases from V and 7 bases from J, with 4 bases between. The CDR3 contains 11 residues. The germline V gene encodes CDR1 SGHVS and CDR2 FQNEAQ. The CDR3 loop reads CASSLENEQFF. The CDR3 DNA reads as TGTGCCAGCAGCTTGGAGAATGAGCAGTTCTTC.

The chain links TRBV10-3 to TRBJ1-2; 7 nucleotides agree with TRBD1. The germline CDR1 and CDR2 sequences are ENHRY and SYGVKD. Unmatched junction bases numbered 12, after V lost 7 bases and J lost 4 bases. CDR3 length: 15 residues. CDR3 in amino acids: CAIIESQGKGYGYTF. The DNA of the CDR3 is TGTGCCATCATCGAGTCACAGGGGAAAGGCTATGGCTACACCTTC.

V usage is TRBV4-2 and J usage is TRBJ1-2; D is uncertain. The CDR3 is 13 amino acids. V was clipped by 1 base and J by 2 bases, with 5 bases between them. Germline values: CDR1 LGHNA, CDR2 YNFKEQ. The CDR3 sequence is CASSQGYNYGYTF. Here the CDR3 DNA reads TGTGCCAGCAGCCAAGGATACAACTATGGCTACACCTTC.

The rearrangement joins TRBV3-1 (or the pseudogene TRBV3-2) to TRBJ1-1; a weak D match, TRBD1 (5 bases). The CDR3 loop spans 16 amino acids. Germline V gene sequence: CDR1 LGHDT, CDR2 YNNKEL (reference sequence). V gave up 5 bases and J gave up 2 bases, with 18 bases separating them. The CDR3 protein is CASSGGTSVQNTEAFF. The CDR3 region has the DNA TGTGCCAGCAGCGGGGGGACCTCTGTTCAAAACACTGAAGCTTTCTTT.

This sequence joins TRBV18 and TRBJ2-2; D is possibly TRBD2 (6 bases). The CDR3 spans 13 residues. The V end was cut by 5 bases, the J end by 7 bases, with 11 bases between. Germline CDR1 and CDR2: KGHSH and LQKENI. In DNA form, the CDR3 reads TGTGCCAGCTCAGAGACTAGTTTCGGGGAGCTGTTTTTT. This encodes CASSETSFGELFF.

V gene TRBV6-5 combines with J gene TRBJ2-2; TRBD2 aligns across 9 bases. V was clipped by 6 bases and J by 6 bases; unmatched bases: 5. Germline assignment: CDR1 MNHEY and CDR2 SVGAGI. CDR3 length: 14 residues. CDR3 in amino acids: CASRVAGVAGELFF. The CDR3 nucleotides read TGTGCCAGCAGGGTAGCGGGAGTCGCCGGGGAGCTGTTTTTT.

The chain joins TRBV19 to TRBJ1-2, with 11 bases lining up with TRBD1. The CDR3 is 15 residues long. V lost 5 bases to trimming and J lost 6 bases; unmatched junction nucleotides: 8. CDR1 is LNHDA and CDR2 is SQIVND in the germline V gene (reference sequence). The CDR3 sequence: CASSAPDRGHDGYTF. The CDR3 DNA reads TGTGCCAGTAGTGCACCGGACAGGGGGCACGATGGCTACACCTTC.

CDR3 in amino acids: CASSPTRSPNTEAFF. The CDR3 DNA follows: TGTGCCAGCTCACCAACACGTAGTCCGAACACTGAAGCTTTCTTT. The chain is built from TRBV18 and TRBJ1-1; no firm D call. This CDR3 is built from 15 residues. V was trimmed by 2 bases and J by 1 base, leaving 11 bases between them. Germline V gene sequence: CDR1 KGHSH, CDR2 LQKENI.